This T cell receptor beta chain was profiled in a study of blood T cell repertoires in COVID-19. Study context: Sites in the United States, Italy and Spain provided acute and convalescent COVID-19 samples. Sources were T cells, B-cell-depleted T cells, or PBMCs; the material itself was cDNA or gDNA.

The ends were cut back, 6 bases at V and 5 bases at J, with 17 bases in the middle. The CDR3 covers 14 residues. The V gene's germline CDR1 is SGHRS and CDR2 YFSETQ. The authors' processing: Amplification of reference gene primers provided the estimated nucleated cell counts. Clones were read by immunoSEQ multiplex PCR, and TCRdb kept only the in-frame ones, dropping some. V, J and clone size are those of that table, while D and trimming were read from the DNA. The sample has around 250,000 clones, more than 75% seen once. Sequenced sample: peripheral blood. The chain links TRBV5-1 to TRBJ1-1, with D perhaps TRBD1 (5 bases). This receptor was obtained from a man aged 80 or over with acute or convalescent COVID-19. CDR3 region: CASTPGGGGTEAFF. The DNA of the CDR3 is TGCGCCAGCACCCCCGGGGGTGGGGGAACTGAAGCTTTCTTT.